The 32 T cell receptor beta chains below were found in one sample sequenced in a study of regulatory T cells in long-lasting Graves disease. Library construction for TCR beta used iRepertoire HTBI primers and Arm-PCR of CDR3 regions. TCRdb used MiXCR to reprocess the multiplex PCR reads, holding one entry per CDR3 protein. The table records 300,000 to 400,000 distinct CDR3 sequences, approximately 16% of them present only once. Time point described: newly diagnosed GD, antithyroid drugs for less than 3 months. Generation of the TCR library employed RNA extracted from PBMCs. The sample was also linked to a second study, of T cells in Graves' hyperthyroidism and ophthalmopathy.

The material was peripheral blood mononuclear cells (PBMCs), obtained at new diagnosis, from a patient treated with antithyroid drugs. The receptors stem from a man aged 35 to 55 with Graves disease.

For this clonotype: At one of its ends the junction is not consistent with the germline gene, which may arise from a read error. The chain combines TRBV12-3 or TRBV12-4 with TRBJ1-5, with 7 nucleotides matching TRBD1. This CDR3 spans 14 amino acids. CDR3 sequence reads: CSSTRGGPGQPQHF. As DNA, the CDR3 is TGTTCCAGCACCAGGGGGGGGCCTGGGCAGCCCCAGCATTTT.

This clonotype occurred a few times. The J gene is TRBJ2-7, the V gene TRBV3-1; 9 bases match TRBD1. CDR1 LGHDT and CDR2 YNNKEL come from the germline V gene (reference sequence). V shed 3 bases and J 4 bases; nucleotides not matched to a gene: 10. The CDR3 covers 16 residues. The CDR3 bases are TGTGCCAGCAGCCACTCTTACAGGGGGCGAAATTACGAGCAGTACTTC. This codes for CASSHSYRGRNYEQYF.

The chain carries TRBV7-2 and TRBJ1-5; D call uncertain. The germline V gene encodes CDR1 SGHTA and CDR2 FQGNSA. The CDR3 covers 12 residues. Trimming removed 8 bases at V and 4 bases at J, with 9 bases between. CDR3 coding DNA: TGTGCCAGCTGCCTCGGGAATCAGCCCCAGCATTTT. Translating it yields CASCLGNQPQHF.

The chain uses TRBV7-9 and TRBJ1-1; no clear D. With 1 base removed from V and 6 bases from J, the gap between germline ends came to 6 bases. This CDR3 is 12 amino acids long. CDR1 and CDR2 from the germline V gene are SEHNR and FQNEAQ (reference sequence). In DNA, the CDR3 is TGTGCCAGCAGCTTAGATTGGGCTGAAGCTTTCTTT. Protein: CASSLDWAEAFF.

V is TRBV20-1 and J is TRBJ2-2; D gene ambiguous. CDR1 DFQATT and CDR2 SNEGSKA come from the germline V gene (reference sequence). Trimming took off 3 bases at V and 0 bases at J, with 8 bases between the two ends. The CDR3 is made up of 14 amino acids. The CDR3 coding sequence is TGCAGTGCTAGTCGGCTAGCGAACACCGGGGAGCTGTTTTTT. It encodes CSASRLANTGELFF.

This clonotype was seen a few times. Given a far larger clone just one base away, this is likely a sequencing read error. DNA of the CDR3: TGTGCCAGCAGACCCCTCGGGGCAGGGGGTCGGAATGAGCAGTACTTC. Translating gives CASRPLGAGGRNEQYF. The genes are TRBV11-2 and TRBJ2-7; 7 bases fit TRBD1. V gave up 6 bases and J gave up 7 bases; unmatched junction bases: 18. CDR1 SGHAT and CDR2 FQNNGV come from the germline V gene. This CDR3 contains 16 residues.

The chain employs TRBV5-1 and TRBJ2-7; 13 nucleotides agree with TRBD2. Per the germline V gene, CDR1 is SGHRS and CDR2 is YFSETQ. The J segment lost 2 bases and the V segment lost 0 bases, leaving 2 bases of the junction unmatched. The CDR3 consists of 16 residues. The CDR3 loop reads CASSLELAGGPYEQYF. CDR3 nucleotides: TGCGCCAGCAGCTTGGAACTAGCGGGGGGGCCCTACGAGCAGTACTTC. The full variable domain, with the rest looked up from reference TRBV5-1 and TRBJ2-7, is KAGVTQTPRYLIKTRGQQVTLSCSPISGHRSVSWYQQTPGQGLQFLFEYFSETQRNKGNFPGRFSGRQFSNSRSEMNVSTLELGDSALYLCASSLELAGGPYEQYFGPGTRLTVT.

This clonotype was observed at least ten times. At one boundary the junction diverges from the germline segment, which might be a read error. CDR3 protein: CASSRTVNTEAFF. The CDR3 DNA reads TGTGCTAGCAGCCGGACAGTTAACACTGAAGCTTTCTTT. V gene TRBV12-3 or TRBV12-4 combines with J gene TRBJ1-1; D may be TRBD1 (6 bases). This CDR3 contains 13 residues.

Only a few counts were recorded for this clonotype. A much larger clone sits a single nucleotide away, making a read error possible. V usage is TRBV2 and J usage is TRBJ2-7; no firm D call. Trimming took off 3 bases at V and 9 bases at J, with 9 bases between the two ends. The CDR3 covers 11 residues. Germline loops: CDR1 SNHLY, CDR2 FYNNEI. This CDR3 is CASSEYHGQYF. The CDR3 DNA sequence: TGTGCCAGCAGTGAGTACCACGGGCAGTACTTC.

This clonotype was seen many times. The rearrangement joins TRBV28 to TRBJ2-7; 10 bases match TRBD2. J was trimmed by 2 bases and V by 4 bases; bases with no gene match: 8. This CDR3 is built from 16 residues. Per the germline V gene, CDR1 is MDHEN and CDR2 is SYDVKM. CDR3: CASSSLAGGRPYEQYF. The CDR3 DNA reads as TGTGCCAGCAGTTCTTTAGCGGGGGGCCGCCCCTACGAGCAGTACTTC.

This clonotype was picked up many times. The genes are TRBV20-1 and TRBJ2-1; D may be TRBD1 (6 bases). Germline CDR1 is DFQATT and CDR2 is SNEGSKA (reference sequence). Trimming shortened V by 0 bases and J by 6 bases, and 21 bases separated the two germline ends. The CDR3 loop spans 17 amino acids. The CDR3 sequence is CSARDPAQGKGGNEQFF. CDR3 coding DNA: TGCAGTGCTAGAGATCCGGCCCAGGGGAAAGGGGGCAATGAGCAGTTCTTC.

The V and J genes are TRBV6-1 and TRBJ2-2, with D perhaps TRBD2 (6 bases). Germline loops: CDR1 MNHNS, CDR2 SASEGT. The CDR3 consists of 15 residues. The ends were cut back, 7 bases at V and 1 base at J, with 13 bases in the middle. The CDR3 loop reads CASNGDSQNTGELFF. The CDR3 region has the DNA TGTGCCAGCAACGGGGACTCTCAGAACACCGGGGAGCTGTTTTTT.

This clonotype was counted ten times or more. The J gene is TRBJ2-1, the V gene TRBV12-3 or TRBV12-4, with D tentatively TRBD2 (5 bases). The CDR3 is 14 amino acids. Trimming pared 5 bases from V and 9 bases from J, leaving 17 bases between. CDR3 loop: CASSLDFTMGEQFF. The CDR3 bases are TGTGCCAGCAGTCTGGACTTCACAATGGGTGAGCAGTTCTTC.

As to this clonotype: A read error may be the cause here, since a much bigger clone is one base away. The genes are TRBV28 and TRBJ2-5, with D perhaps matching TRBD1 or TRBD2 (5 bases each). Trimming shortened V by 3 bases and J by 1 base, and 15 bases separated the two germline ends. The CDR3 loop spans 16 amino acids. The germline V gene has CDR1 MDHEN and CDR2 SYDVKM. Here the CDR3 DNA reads TGTGCCAGCAGTTTGGTAAGGGACCTCCCCCAAGAGACCCAGTACTTC. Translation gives CASSLVRDLPQETQYF.

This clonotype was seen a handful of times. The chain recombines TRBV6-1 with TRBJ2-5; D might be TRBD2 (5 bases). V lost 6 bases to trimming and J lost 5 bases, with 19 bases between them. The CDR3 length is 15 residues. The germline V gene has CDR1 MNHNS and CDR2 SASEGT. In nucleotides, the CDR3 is TGTGCCAGCAGCCATAGTAGGCTAGCAGAGGAGACCCAGTACTTC. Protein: CASSHSRLAEETQYF.

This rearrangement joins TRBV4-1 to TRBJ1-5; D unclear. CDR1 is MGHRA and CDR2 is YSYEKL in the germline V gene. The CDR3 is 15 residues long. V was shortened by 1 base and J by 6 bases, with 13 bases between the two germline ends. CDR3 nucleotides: TGCGCCAGCAGCCAAGGAGGACTTTTTTCTCAGCCCCAGCATTTT. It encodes CASSQGGLFSQPQHF.

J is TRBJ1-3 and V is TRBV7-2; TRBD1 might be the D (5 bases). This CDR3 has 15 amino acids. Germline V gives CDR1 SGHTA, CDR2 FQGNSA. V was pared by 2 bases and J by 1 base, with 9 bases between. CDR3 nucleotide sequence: TGTGCCAGCAGCTTAATGGGGGTATCTGGAAACACCATATATTTT. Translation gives CASSLMGVSGNTIYF.

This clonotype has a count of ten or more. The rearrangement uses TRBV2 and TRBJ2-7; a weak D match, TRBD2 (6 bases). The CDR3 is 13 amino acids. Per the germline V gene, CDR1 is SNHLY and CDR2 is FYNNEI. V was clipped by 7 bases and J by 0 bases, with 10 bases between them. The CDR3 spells CASKTGSSYEQYF. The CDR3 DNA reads TGTGCCAGCAAAACCGGGAGCTCCTACGAGCAGTACTTC.

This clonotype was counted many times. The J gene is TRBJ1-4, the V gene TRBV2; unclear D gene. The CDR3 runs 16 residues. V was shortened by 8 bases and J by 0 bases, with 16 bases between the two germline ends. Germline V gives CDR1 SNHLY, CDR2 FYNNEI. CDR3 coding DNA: TGTGCCAGCTCTCTTTCCACAGTTGCAACTAATGAAAAACTGTTTTTT. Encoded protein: CASSLSTVATNEKLFF.

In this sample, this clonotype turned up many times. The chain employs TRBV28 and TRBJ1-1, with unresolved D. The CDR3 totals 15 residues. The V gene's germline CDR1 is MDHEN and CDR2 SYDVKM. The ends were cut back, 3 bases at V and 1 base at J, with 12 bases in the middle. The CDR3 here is CASSFIWESNTEAFF. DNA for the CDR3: TGTGCCAGCAGTTTTATATGGGAGTCGAACACTGAAGCTTTCTTT.

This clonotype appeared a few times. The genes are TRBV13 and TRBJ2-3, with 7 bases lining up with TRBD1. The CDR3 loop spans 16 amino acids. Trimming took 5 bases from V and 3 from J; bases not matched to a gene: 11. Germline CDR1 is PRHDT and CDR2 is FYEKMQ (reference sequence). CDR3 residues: CASSPLGPRGTDTQYF. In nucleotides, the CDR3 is TGTGCCAGCAGCCCCTTGGGCCCCAGGGGGACAGATACGCAGTATTTT. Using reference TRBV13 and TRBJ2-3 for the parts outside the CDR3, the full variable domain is AAGVIQSPRHLIKEKRETATLKCYPIPRHDTVYWYQQGPGQDPQFLISFYEKMQSDKGSIPDRFSAQQFSDYHSELNMSSLELGDSALYFCASSPLGPRGTDTQYFGPGTRLTVL.

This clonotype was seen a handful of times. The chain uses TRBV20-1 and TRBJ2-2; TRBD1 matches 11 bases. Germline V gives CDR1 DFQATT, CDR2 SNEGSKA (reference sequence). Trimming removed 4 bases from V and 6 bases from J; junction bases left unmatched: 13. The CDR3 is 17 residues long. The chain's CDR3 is CSAKGQGAKLRPGELFF. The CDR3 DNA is TGCAGTGCTAAAGGACAGGGGGCGAAGTTAAGGCCCGGGGAGCTGTTTTTT.

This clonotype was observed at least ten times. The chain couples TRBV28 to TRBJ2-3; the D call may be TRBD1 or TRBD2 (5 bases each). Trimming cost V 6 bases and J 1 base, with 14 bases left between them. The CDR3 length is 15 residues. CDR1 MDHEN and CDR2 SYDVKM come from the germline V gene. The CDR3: CASRGLQGGTDTQYF. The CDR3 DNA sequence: TGTGCCAGCAGAGGGCTTCAGGGAGGCACAGATACGCAGTATTTT.

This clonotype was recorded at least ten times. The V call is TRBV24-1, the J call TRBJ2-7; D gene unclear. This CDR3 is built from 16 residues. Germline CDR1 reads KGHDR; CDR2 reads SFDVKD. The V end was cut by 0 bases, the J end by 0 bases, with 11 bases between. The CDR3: CATSDLWAYFSYEQYF. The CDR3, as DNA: TGTGCCACCAGTGATTTGTGGGCCTACTTCTCCTACGAGCAGTACTTC.

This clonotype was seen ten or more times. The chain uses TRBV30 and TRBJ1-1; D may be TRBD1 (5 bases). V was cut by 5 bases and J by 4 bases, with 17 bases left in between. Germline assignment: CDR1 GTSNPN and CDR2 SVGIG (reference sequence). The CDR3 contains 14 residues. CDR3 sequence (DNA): TGTGCCTGGGGGGGTGTAATCGAGGGCACTGAAGCTTTCTTT. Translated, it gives CAWGGVIEGTEAFF.

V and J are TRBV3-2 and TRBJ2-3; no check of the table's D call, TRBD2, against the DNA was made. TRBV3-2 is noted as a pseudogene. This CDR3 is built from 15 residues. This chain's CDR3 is CASSLAGERADTQYF. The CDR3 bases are TGTGCCAGCAGCCTAGCGGGGGAGCGGGCAGATACGCAGTATTTT.

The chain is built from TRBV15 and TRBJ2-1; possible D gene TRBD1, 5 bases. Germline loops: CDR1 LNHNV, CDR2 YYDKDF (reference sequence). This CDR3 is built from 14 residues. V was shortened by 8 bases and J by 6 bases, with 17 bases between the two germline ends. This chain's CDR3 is CATASGQPGNEQFF. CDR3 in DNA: TGTGCCACCGCGAGTGGACAACCGGGCAATGAGCAGTTCTTC.

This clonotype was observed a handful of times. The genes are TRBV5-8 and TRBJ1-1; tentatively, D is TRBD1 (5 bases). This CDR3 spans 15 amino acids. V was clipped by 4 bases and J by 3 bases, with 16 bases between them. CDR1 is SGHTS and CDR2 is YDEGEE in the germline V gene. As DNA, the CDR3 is TGTGCCAGCAGCCCAAGGAACAGGCGCTACACTGAAGCTTTCTTT. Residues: CASSPRNRRYTEAFF.

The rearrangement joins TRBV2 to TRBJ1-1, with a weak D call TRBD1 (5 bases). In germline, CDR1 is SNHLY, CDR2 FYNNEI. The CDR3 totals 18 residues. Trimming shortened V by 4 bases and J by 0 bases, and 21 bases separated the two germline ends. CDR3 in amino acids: CASSVRGVGGYLNTEAFF. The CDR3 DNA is TGTGCCAGCAGTGTCCGAGGTGTGGGGGGTTACCTGAACACTGAAGCTTTCTTT.

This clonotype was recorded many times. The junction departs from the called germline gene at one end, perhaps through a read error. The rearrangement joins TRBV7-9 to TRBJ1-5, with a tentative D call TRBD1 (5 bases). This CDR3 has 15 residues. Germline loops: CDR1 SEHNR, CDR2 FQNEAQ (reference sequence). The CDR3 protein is CASSLAGRGNQPQHF. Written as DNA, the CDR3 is TGTGCCAGCAGTTTAGCGGGGCGAGGCAATCAGCCCCAGCATTTT.

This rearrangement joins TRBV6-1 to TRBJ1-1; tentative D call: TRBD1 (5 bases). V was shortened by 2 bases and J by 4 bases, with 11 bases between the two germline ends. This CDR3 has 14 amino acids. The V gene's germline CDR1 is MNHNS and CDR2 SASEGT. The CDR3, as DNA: TGTGCCAGCAGTGAAACCGGGGGGGTCACTGAAGCTTTCTTT. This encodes CASSETGGVTEAFF.

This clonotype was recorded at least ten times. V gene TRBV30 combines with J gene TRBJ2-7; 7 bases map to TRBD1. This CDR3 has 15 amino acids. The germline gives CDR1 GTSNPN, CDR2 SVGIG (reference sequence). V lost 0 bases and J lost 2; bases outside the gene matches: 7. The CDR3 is CAWSVPGQRAYEQYF. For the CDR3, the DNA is TGTGCCTGGAGTGTACCGGGACAGAGAGCCTACGAGCAGTACTTC.